Sequencing of this T cell receptor (beta chain) was carried out in a study of CD8 T cells in ankylosing spondylitis. Germline V gene data show CDR1 as DFQATT and CDR2 as SNEGSKA (reference sequence). The CDR3 length is 18 residues. V dropped 1 base and J dropped 3 bases, with 24 bases sitting between them. TCRdb ran MiXCR on the 5' RACE reads and lists one entry per CDR3 protein. The sample has about 440,000 distinct CDR3 sequences, more than 15% seen once. In regard to this clonotype: Its antigen is as yet unknown.

General observations from the study: Fewer than ten highly homologous variants made up a TCR beta motif, and this motif appeared characteristic of ankylosing spondylitis blood. Disease-linked clones reportedly concentrated significantly in matched ankylosing spondylitis synovial fluid.

The rearrangement uses TRBV20-1 and TRBJ1-1; D is perhaps TRBD1 (5 bases). The source material was blood, either unsorted or a sorted T cell fraction (not recorded which). This TCR derives from a male donor with ankylosing spondylitis. The CDR3 sequence: CSARARPMEGRRDTEAFF. CDR3 nucleotide sequence: TGCAGTGCTAGAGCTCGTCCAATGGAGGGGCGGCGGGACACTGAAGCTTTCTTT.